Here is one T cell receptor (beta chain) with its context. Method: immunoSEQ multiplex PCR; TCRdb's copy keeps in-frame clones and lacks some. The sample lists a few hundred thousand clones; approximately 89% were seen once. This sample's treatment: around 19 received Ad26.COV2.S at low or high dose, single or two shots; five or six received placebo; per-sample allocation not given. Specimen acquisition occurred on day 63 following the initial vaccine or placebo injection. The sample originates from a study of Ad26.COV2.S vaccination and SARS-CoV-2 variants. Germline V gene data show CDR1 as MNHEY and CDR2 as SMNVEV (reference sequence). This CDR3 is built from 17 residues. The V segment lost 1 base and the J segment 2 bases; nucleotides outside the gene matches: 6.

Sequences were derived from peripheral blood, sampled in a trial of Ad26.COV2.S vaccine versus placebo. The rearrangement links TRBV27 to TRBJ2-1, with 9 nucleotides matching TRBD2. The clonotype originates from a person aged 18-65 years who received the Ad26.COV2.S COVID-19 vaccine or a placebo. The CDR3 here is CASSLLGTSPTYNEQFF. Here the CDR3 DNA reads TGTGCCAGCAGTTTATTGGGGACTAGCCCAACCTACAATGAGCAGTTCTTC.